Listed here are 19 T cell receptor beta chains from one sample, sequenced in a study of blood T cell repertoires in COVID-19. Only in-frame clones appear in the TCRdb table, and some are missing; sequencing was by immunoSEQ multiplex PCR. The sample holds fewer than 150,000 clones, approximately 81% seen once. Sequencing input: peripheral blood. The origin of the receptors is a man in his forties or fifties with acute or convalescent COVID-19.

The gene calls are TRBV5-6 and TRBJ1-2; a possible D gene is TRBD1 (6 bases). Germline V gene sequence: CDR1 SGHDT, CDR2 YYEEEE. Trimming shortened V by 4 bases and J by 0 bases, and 22 bases separated the two germline ends. The CDR3 has 18 residues. CDR3 amino acids: CASSRDVRGAEANYGYTF. The DNA for the CDR3 is TGTGCCAGCAGCAGGGACGTCAGGGGCGCGGAAGCTAACTATGGCTACACCTTC.

V and J are TRBV6-1 and TRBJ2-6; D is possibly TRBD2 (6 bases). The CDR3 length is 16 residues. Germline assignment: CDR1 MNHNS and CDR2 SASEGT. The ends were cut back, 4 bases at V and 0 bases at J, with 10 bases in the middle. The CDR3 spells CASSGGVLSGANVLTF. CDR3 nucleotides: TGTGCCAGCAGTGGGGGGGTACTCTCTGGGGCCAACGTCCTGACTTTC.

This clone was seen just once. CDR3: CASLALGDHSNQPQHF. In DNA, the CDR3 is TGTGCCAGCCTGGCCCTGGGCGATCATAGCAATCAGCCCCAGCATTTT. The rearrangement uses TRBV6-6 and TRBJ1-5; no reliable D call. CDR1 and CDR2 from the germline V gene are MNHNY and SVGAGI (reference sequence). Trimming cost V 8 bases and J 0 bases, with 17 bases left between them. This CDR3 is built from 16 residues.

The chain uses TRBV28 and TRBJ1-1; TRBD1 agrees at 7 bases. Germline CDR1 MDHEN, CDR2 SYDVKM. This CDR3 spans 12 amino acids. With 6 bases clipped from V and 5 bases from J, the junction kept 3 bases outside the gene matches. CDR3 sequence reads: CASSQQGTEAFF. CDR3 bases: TGTGCCAGCAGCCAACAGGGGACTGAAGCTTTCTTT.

This chain connects TRBV5-1 to TRBJ2-7; 11 bases map to TRBD2. Germline trimming cut 2 bases from V and 5 bases from J; bases unmatched to any gene: 6. Germline V gene sequence: CDR1 SGHRS, CDR2 YFSETQ. This CDR3 spans 15 amino acids. The CDR3 DNA sequence: TGCGCCAGCAGCTTCAATAGCGGGGGGGTCGACGAGCAGTACGTC. This gives the protein CASSFNSGGVDEQYV.

This rearrangement joins TRBV30 to TRBJ1-5; D gene uncertain. Germline CDR1 is GTSNPN and CDR2 is SVGIG (reference sequence). Trimming pared 0 bases from V and 7 bases from J, leaving 13 bases between. The CDR3 covers 14 residues. The DNA of the CDR3 is TGTGCCTGGAGTGTAGGCCGCGGGGAACAGCCCCAGCATTTT. This sequence encodes CAWSVGRGEQPQHF.

The chain uses TRBV5-4 and TRBJ1-6; no reliable D call. This CDR3 contains 13 residues. V was pared by 6 bases and J by 8 bases, with 12 bases between. CDR1 and CDR2 from the germline V gene are SGHNT and YYREEE (reference sequence). The CDR3 here is CASTSTRDSPLHF. CDR3 in DNA: TGTGCCAGCACCTCAACGAGGGATTCACCCCTCCACTTT.

This chain connects TRBV30 to TRBJ1-2; 10 bases are a match to TRBD1. Germline-derived CDR1 and CDR2 are GTSNPN and SVGIG (reference sequence). J gave up 4 bases and V 0 bases, and 5 bases lay outside the gene matches. CDR3 length equals 15 residues. CDR3 residues: CAWSVFGTGVYGYTF. The CDR3 DNA follows: TGTGCCTGGAGTGTGTTTGGGACAGGGGTCTATGGCTACACCTTC.

This clone appeared once. V and J are TRBV5-1 and TRBJ1-2; no clear D gene. CDR3 length equals 16 residues. Germline V gene sequence: CDR1 SGHRS, CDR2 YFSETQ. V shed 2 bases and J shed 4 bases, with 18 bases lying between them. The DNA of the CDR3 is TGCGCCAGCAGCTTTTCGCGAGCAGGTTCCTCCTATGGCTACACCTTC. This gives the protein CASSFSRAGSSYGYTF. Full variable domain (rest looked up from reference TRBV5-1 and TRBJ1-2): KAGVTQTPRYLIKTRGQQVTLSCSPISGHRSVSWYQQTPGQGLQFLFEYFSETQRNKGNFPGRFSGRQFSNSRSEMNVSTLELGDSALYLCASSFSRAGSSYGYTFGSGTRLTVV.

This clone appeared once. The CDR3 DNA sequence: TGCGCCAGCAGCTTGGGCGCCCGACAGGCCAATCAGCCCCAGCATTTT. Amino acids: CASSLGARQANQPQHF. The rearrangement joins TRBV5-1 to TRBJ1-5; perhaps TRBD1 as D (6 bases). V was trimmed by 0 bases and J by 3 bases, leaving 13 bases between them. The CDR3 runs to 16 residues. Per the germline V gene, CDR1 is SGHRS and CDR2 is YFSETQ.

This clone was counted once. The chain recombines TRBV11-2 with TRBJ1-6, with a tentative D call TRBD1 (5 bases). Trimming cost V 3 bases and J 4 bases, with 7 bases left between them. From germline, CDR1 is SGHAT and CDR2 FQNNGV. This CDR3 has 14 amino acids. CDR3 DNA sequence: TGTGCCAGCAGCTTCAGACAGTATAATTCACCCCTCCACTTT. Residues: CASSFRQYNSPLHF.

The CDR3 loop reads CASSLDRTEGEQYF. The CDR3 region has the DNA TGCGCCAGCAGCTTGGACAGGACAGAAGGCGAGCAGTACTTC. The chain couples TRBV5-1 to TRBJ2-7, with D possibly matching TRBD1 (6 bases). The CDR3 consists of 14 residues. The V gene's germline CDR1 is SGHRS and CDR2 YFSETQ. V was trimmed by 0 bases and J by 6 bases, leaving 13 bases between them.

The J gene is TRBJ1-2, the V gene TRBV2; 10 nucleotides agree with TRBD1. The germline gives CDR1 SNHLY, CDR2 FYNNEI. The CDR3 length is 17 residues. The trim removed 6 bases at V and 2 bases at J, leaving 12 bases unmatched. This CDR3 reads CASRPRSAGQGNYGYTF. The CDR3 nucleotides are TGTGCCAGCAGACCCCGATCCGCGGGACAGGGGAACTATGGCTACACCTTC.

This CDR3 is CASSSKLGEGYGYTF. CDR3 bases: TGTGCCAGCAGCTCCAAGTTGGGTGAGGGCTATGGCTACACCTTC. This chain connects TRBV13 to TRBJ1-2; D is unresolved. The CDR3 has 15 residues. The germline V and J ends were trimmed by 4 bases and 4 bases, with 16 bases remaining between them. Per the germline V gene, CDR1 is PRHDT and CDR2 is FYEKMQ (reference sequence).

This sequence joins TRBV20-1 and TRBJ1-1; D perhaps matches TRBD1 (5 bases). Germline V CDR1 and CDR2: DFQATT, SNEGSKA (reference sequence). The V end lost 3 bases, the J end lost 0 bases, and 14 bases lay between the germline ends. This CDR3 has 15 amino acids. This chain's CDR3 is CSASRGWGVNTEAFF. The DNA for the CDR3 is TGCAGTGCTAGTAGGGGCTGGGGCGTGAACACTGAAGCTTTCTTT.

V and J are TRBV2 and TRBJ1-1, with unresolved D. CDR3 size: 15 residues. Trimming pared 2 bases from V and 0 bases from J, leaving 10 bases between. The germline gives CDR1 SNHLY, CDR2 FYNNEI. CDR3 protein: CASSEWVDLNTEAFF. CDR3 sequence (DNA): TGTGCCAGCAGTGAATGGGTGGACTTGAACACTGAAGCTTTCTTT.

This clone is a singleton in its sample. The V call is TRBV4-2, the J call TRBJ2-7, with 7 bases matching TRBD2. Trimming cost V 0 bases and J 3 bases; bases outside gene matches: 11. There are 17 residues in the CDR3. The germline gives CDR1 LGHNA, CDR2 YNFKEQ. The CDR3 loop is CASSQEGKRGNHYEQYF. The CDR3 bases are TGTGCCAGCAGCCAAGAGGGGAAGCGGGGAAACCACTACGAGCAGTACTTC.

The chain couples TRBV2 to TRBJ2-1; no firm D call. Trimming took off 1 base at V and 7 bases at J, with 17 bases between the two ends. Germline assignment: CDR1 SNHLY and CDR2 FYNNEI. This CDR3 has 16 amino acids. The DNA of the CDR3 is TGTGCCAGCAGTGAAGTTGCCCAACGATTCGGTAATGAGCAGTTCTTC. Residues: CASSEVAQRFGNEQFF. Combining the CDR3 with reference TRBV2 and TRBJ2-1 gives the whole variable domain EPEVTQTPSHQVTQMGQEVILRCVPISNHLYFYWYRQILGQKVEFLVSFYNNEISEKSEIFDDQFSVERPDGSNFTLKIRSTKLEDSAMYFCASSEVAQRFGNEQFFGPGTRLTVL.

This clone has just one count. The chain recombines TRBV6-6 with TRBJ1-6; D remains ambiguous. CDR3 size: 15 residues. Germline values: CDR1 MNHNY, CDR2 SVGAGI (reference sequence). Trimming left V 1 base short and J 10 bases short, with 14 bases between. DNA for the CDR3: TGTGCCAGCAGTTACTTCGACAACAAGGCATCACCCCTCCACTTT. Amino acid sequence: CASSYFDNKASPLHF.